This entry concerns a single TCR beta chain. The data belong to a study of glioma-infiltrating T cells after dendritic cell vaccination. The protocol was immunoSEQ multiplex PCR, while the TCRdb copy is restricted to in-frame clones and leaves out a portion. Of about 21,000 clones detected, 79% appear once; the ten largest clones hold around 36%. None of the glioblastoma patients had an isocitrate dehydrogenase mutation. The clonotype comes from a human donor with glioblastoma. The material sequenced was blood, taken before dendritic cell vaccination.

The CDR3 DNA reads as TGTGCCAGCAGCCTTCAAGGGGATAGCAATCAGCCCCAGCATTTT. It codes for CASSLQGDSNQPQHF. V is TRBV7-2 and J is TRBJ1-5; D possibly corresponds to TRBD1 (5 bases). Germline lookup yields CDR1 SGHTA and CDR2 FQGNSA. The germline V and J ends were trimmed by 5 bases and 0 bases, with 11 bases remaining between them. CDR3 length: 15 residues.